This T cell receptor (beta chain) was retrieved from a study of tumor and adjacent non-tumor tissue in lung cancer. Study results and caveats: Tumor repertoires had a smaller top 100 clone share than normal lung.

The template was RNA from unsorted bulk tissue. More than 3 cm separated this lung sample from the edge of the tumor. The CDR3 is 16 residues long. In germline, CDR1 is SQVTM, CDR2 ANQGSEA. V dropped 7 bases and J dropped 1; count of bases not matched to a gene: 15. On this clonotype itself: Its antigen remains unknown.

TCRbeta libraries were built with three rounds of nested PCR, modified from ARM-PCR. From the multiplex PCR reads, TCRdb called clonotypes with MiXCR, one entry per CDR3 protein. Here the sample spans 40,000 to 60,000 distinct CDR3 sequences, about 68% being singletons. The specimen was distant non-tumor lung tissue. This chain joins TRBV29-1 and TRBJ2-7; TRBD2 agrees at 8 bases. This receptor was identified in a woman in her 70s with non-small cell lung cancer. The CDR3: CSARRLREDSSYEQYF. CDR3 nucleotide sequence: TGCAGCGCAAGGAGGTTGCGGGAGGACAGTTCCTACGAGCAGTACTTC.